A selection of T cell receptor beta chains follows, all from one sample in a study of neurological immune-mediated disorders. TCRdb itself ran the 5' RACE reads through MiXCR, one entry per CDR3 protein. The data contain 66,000 or so distinct CDR3 sequences, 5.2% of them seen just once; the ten biggest clones take up about 2.6%. The sequenced material came from PBMCs. The receptors derive from a young woman with multiple sclerosis. CDR3s include the opening cysteine and the closing phenylalanine or tryptophan. The D gene is left open where the match is weak. The size entry is marked missing in some rows and otherwise reads once, few, many or a size class.

clone_size cdr3_length j_call d_call v_call cdr3_nt cdr3_aa
many 16 TRBJ2-2 TRBD2 TRBV9 TGTGCCAGCAGCGGGACGACTAGCGTTACGGCCGGGGAGCTGTTTTTT CASSGTTSVTAGELFF
many 16 TRBJ2-7 NA TRBV12-3/TRBV12-4 TGTGCCAGCACCTCCGGCCCGGGGGTCGGAACCTACGAGCAGTACTTC CASTSGPGVGTYEQYF
few 14 TRBJ1-2 NA TRBV5-6 TGTGCCAGCAGCTTGCAGGGGCTCGGCTATGGCTACACCTTC CASSLQGLGYGYTF
many 17 TRBJ2-1 TRBD2 TRBV4-1 TGCGCCAGCAGCCAAGTCTTGGGGGGGGGCTCCTACAATGAGCAGTTCTTC CASSQVLGGGSYNEQFF
many 14 TRBJ2-5 NA TRBV12-3/TRBV12-4 TGTGCCAGCAGTTTTTTGGGGGGAGCGGAGCCCCAGTACTTC CASSFLGGAEPQYF
many 13 TRBJ1-1 NA TRBV27 TGTGCCAGCAGTTTTTCAGGGAACACTGAAGCTTTCTTT CASSFSGNTEAFF
many 13 TRBJ2-5 NA TRBV4-1 TGCGCCAGCAGCCAAGAAGGGACGGAGACCCAGTACTTC CASSQEGTETQYF
many 13 TRBJ1-1 NA TRBV2 TGTGCCAGCACCTACAGTCAGGGGCGTGAAGCTTTCTTT CASTYSQGREAFF
many 15 TRBJ1-5 NA TRBV5-1 TGCGCCAGCAGCTTGGATGGCAGGGGAGCTCAGCCCCAGAATTTT CASSLDGRGAQPQNF
few 16 TRBJ2-5 TRBD2 TRBV7-8 TGTGCCAGCAGCCCCCGACTAGCGGGGGGGCGGGAGACCCAGTACTTC CASSPRLAGGRETQYF
NA 13 TRBJ2-7 NA TRBV15 TGTGCCACCAGCGGTGAAAATGGCTACGAGCAGTACTTC CATSGENGYEQYF
many 13 TRBJ2-7 NA TRBV11-1 TGTGCCAGCAGCCGGGACAACAGCTACGAGCAGTACTTC CASSRDNSYEQYF
many 16 TRBJ1-1 NA TRBV3-1 TGTGCCAGCAGCCAAACTACGACGCTTTGGGGCACTGAAGCTTTCTTT CASSQTTTLWGTEAFF
many 15 TRBJ1-1 TRBD1 TRBV5-6 TGTGCCAGCAGCTTCTCTGACAGGGGGAACACTGAAGCTTTCTTT CASSFSDRGNTEAFF
many 10 TRBJ2-1 NA TRBV29-1 TGCAGCACCCGACACAATGAGCAGTTCTTC CSTRHNEQFF
many 12 TRBJ1-2 NA TRBV20-1 TGCAGTGCTAGTACAACTGACTATGGCTACACCTTC CSASTTDYGYTF
many 12 TRBJ1-1 TRBD1 TRBV7-9 TGTGCCAGCAGCTCGGACAGGAATGAAGCTTTCTTT CASSSDRNEAFF
medium-sized 14 TRBJ2-5 NA TRBV5-1 TGCGCCAGCAGCTTGGATCAGGGGTCCCTGACCCAGTACTTC CASSLDQGSLTQYF
few 12 TRBJ1-1 NA TRBV20-1 TGCAGTGCTAGGGAGGGGCCGCGGGAAGCTTTCTTT CSAREGPREAFF
NA 15 TRBJ2-1 TRBD1 TRBV20-1 TGCAGTGCTAGCGCCGGGACAGATTCCTACAATGAGCAGTTCTTC CSASAGTDSYNEQFF
many 15 TRBJ2-2 TRBD1 TRBV4-2 TGTGCCAGCAGCCAAGGAGCAGGGGGCACCGGGGAGCTGTTTTTT CASSQGAGGTGELFF
many 14 TRBJ2-5 NA TRBV9 TGTGCCAGCAGCCGGGTCGGGGACGATGAGACCCAGTACTTC CASSRVGDDETQYF
few 12 TRBJ1-4 NA TRBV7-2 TGTGCCAGCAGCCCGGGCCTTGAAAAACTGTTTTTT CASSPGLEKLFF
few 15 TRBJ2-2 NA TRBV7-2 TGTGCCAGCAGCCCCGAAAGGGCCAGGGACGGGGAGCTGTTTTTT CASSPERARDGELFF
few 12 TRBJ2-7 NA TRBV20-1 TGCAGTGCTATGAGGGATACCTACGAGCAGTACTTC CSAMRDTYEQYF
NA 13 TRBJ2-3 NA TRBV3-1 TGTGCCAGCAGCCAAGGTTCGACGGGTACGCAGTATTTT CASSQGSTGTQYF
many 14 TRBJ2-7 TRBD1 TRBV12-3/TRBV12-4 TGTGCCAGCGGACAGGGGCTCGGGACATACGAGCAGTACTTC CASGQGLGTYEQYF
many 14 TRBJ2-3 NA TRBV4-1 TGCGCCAGCAGCCAGGCCCCACTTGGAGATACGCAGTATTTT CASSQAPLGDTQYF
many 13 TRBJ2-5 TRBD1 TRBV5-1 TGCGCCAGCAGGTGGGACAGCCAAGAGACCCAGTACTTC CASRWDSQETQYF
many 14 TRBJ2-6 NA TRBV7-9 TGTGCCAGCATAGTTCAGTCTGGGGCCAACGTCCTGACTTTC CASIVQSGANVLTF
few 12 TRBJ1-2 NA TRBV28 TGTGCCAGCCGCGACAGTCCGAGGGGCTACACCTTC CASRDSPRGYTF
few 15 TRBJ2-3 NA TRBV6-4 TGTGCCAGCAGTGCCCGGGCGGCTAGCGTAGATACGCAGTATTTT CASSARAASVDTQYF
many 16 TRBJ2-7 TRBD1 TRBV5-1 TGCGCCAGCAGCAGAACCGGGACAGGGCGCTCCTACGAGCAGTACTTC CASSRTGTGRSYEQYF
many 16 TRBJ2-1 TRBD2 TRBV3-1 TGTGCCAGCAGCCAAGCCGGGACTAGCGGTAGCAATGAGCAGTTCTTC CASSQAGTSGSNEQFF
many 16 TRBJ2-1 TRBD2 TRBV11-2 TGTGCCAGCAGCCCCTTAACTAGCGGGGGGCCCCGGGGGCAGTTCTTC CASSPLTSGGPRGQFF
few 16 TRBJ2-5 TRBD2 TRBV5-6 TGTGCCAGCAGCTTGTTCGGCGGGGGGCTCCAAGAGACCCAGTACTTC CASSLFGGGLQETQYF
many 14 TRBJ1-5 NA TRBV3-1 TGTGCCAGCAGTCGAGACGGAAGCAATCAGCCCCAGCATTTT CASSRDGSNQPQHF
many 16 TRBJ2-2 TRBD1 TRBV5-5 TGTGCCAGCAAAACAGGGGCTATCGCGAACACCGGGGAGCTGTTTTTT CASKTGAIANTGELFF
many 16 TRBJ2-7 NA TRBV15 TGTGCCACCAGCAGAGATCGGGCTCCTATAGTCTACGAGCAGTACTTC CATSRDRAPIVYEQYF
many 15 TRBJ2-1 NA TRBV7-9 TGTGCCAGCAGCTATACAGAAAACTCCTACAATGAGCAGTTCTTC CASSYTENSYNEQFF
many 13 TRBJ2-1 NA TRBV7-2 TGTGCCAGCAGCTCCCTGGACTTGGATGAGCAGTTCTTC CASSSLDLDEQFF
many 16 TRBJ2-1 TRBD1 TRBV20-1 TGCAGTGCTAGCCCACCCGGGACAGGTACCTTCAATGAGCAGTTCTTC CSASPPGTGTFNEQFF
many 14 TRBJ1-1 TRBD1 TRBV12-3/TRBV12-4 TGTGCCAGCAGACTGTGGGACAGGGGGACTGAAGCTTTCTTT CASRLWDRGTEAFF
many 12 TRBJ2-7 NA TRBV20-1 TGCAGTGCTCGGGGCGAAGTCTACGAGCAGTACTTC CSARGEVYEQYF
few 16 TRBJ1-4 NA TRBV20-1 TGCAGTGCTAGAGTGGAGGGACCCGCAACTAATGAAAAACTGTTTTTT CSARVEGPATNEKLFF
NA 14 TRBJ1-1 NA TRBV7-9 TGTGCCAGCAGCTTACCGCCAAAACTACAAAGAGCTTTCTTT CASSLPPKLQRAFF
many 14 TRBJ1-1 TRBD1 TRBV10-2 TGCGCCAGCATGAAAGGGGGCGCGGGCACTGAAGCTTTCTTT CASMKGGAGTEAFF
many 14 TRBJ2-3 NA TRBV6-6 TGTGCCAGCAGAGGGGAAGGCCTCACAGATACGCAGTATTTT CASRGEGLTDTQYF
many 16 TRBJ1-5 TRBD1 TRBV20-1 TGCAGTGCTAGAGATCGAGGGGGCAGGGGCAATCAGCCCCAGCATTTT CSARDRGGRGNQPQHF
NA 14 TRBJ1-1 NA TRBV12-3/TRBV12-4 TGTGCCAGCAGTCAGACAGGAAGGAAGACTGAAGCTTTCTTT CASSQTGRKTEAFF
many 16 TRBJ1-2 NA TRBV5-1 TGCGCCAGCAGCTTGTTTGGGACGGTGAAAAACTATGGCTACACCTTC CASSLFGTVKNYGYTF
many 17 TRBJ2-3 NA TRBV14 TGTGCCAGCAGCCTAAGCTATAGACTGCCGCTCACAGATACGCAGTATTTT CASSLSYRLPLTDTQYF
many 12 TRBJ2-7 TRBD1 TRBV29-1 TGCAGCGTTGTGGGACAGGGAGTCGAGCAGTACTTC CSVVGQGVEQYF
few 16 TRBJ2-3 TRBD2 TRBV5-1 TGCGCCAGCAACGGACTAGCGGGGGGAGTCGCAGATACGCAGTATTTT CASNGLAGGVADTQYF
many 14 TRBJ1-5 NA TRBV7-6 TGTGCCAGAAAGTCAAGGGAGGAGATTACCTCCCAGAATTTT CARKSREEITSQNF
many 14 TRBJ2-3 TRBD2 TRBV29-1 TGCAGCGCCGCCGTAATAGCGGGGGTAGATACGCAGTATTTT CSAAVIAGVDTQYF